These 24 T cell receptor beta chains came from one sample sequenced in a study of blood T cell repertoires in COVID-19. Profiled with immunoSEQ multiplex PCR; TCRdb holds only in-frame clones, not every one. The table shows some 300,000 clones, with roughly 91% occurring only once. The sample was PBMCs or T cells enriched from blood (not recorded which). Receptors originate from a woman aged 25 to 39 who had recovered from COVID-19.

The chain has TRBV6-6 and TRBJ1-4; perhaps TRBD1 as D (5 bases). Trimming left V 2 bases short and J 0 bases short, with 10 bases between. The CDR3 extends over 16 amino acids. Germline V gives CDR1 MNHNY, CDR2 SVGAGI (reference sequence). The CDR3 nucleotides read TGTGCCAGCAGTTACGGGGAAGGGGCAACTAATGAAAAACTGTTTTTT. As protein: CASSYGEGATNEKLFF.

This clone is a singleton in its sample. This rearrangement joins TRBV4-2 to TRBJ2-3, with 11 bases aligning to TRBD2. CDR3 length: 16 amino acids. Germline CDR1 and CDR2: LGHNA and YNFKEQ. The ends lost 1 base at V and 5 bases at J; junction bases unmatched: 5. CDR3: CASSQALAGGGDTQYF. In DNA form, the CDR3 reads TGTGCCAGCAGCCAAGCTCTAGCGGGGGGCGGAGATACGCAGTATTTT.

This rearrangement joins TRBV28 to TRBJ2-7; TRBD1 might be the D (6 bases). Germline CDR1 reads MDHEN; CDR2 reads SYDVKM. The length of the CDR3 is 14 residues. Trimming took 4 bases from V and 5 from J, leaving 15 bases between them. In DNA, the CDR3 is TGTGCCAGCAGTTACAGGGCTTCGATGGACGAGCAGTACTTC. This gives the protein CASSYRASMDEQYF. Full variable domain (rest looked up from reference TRBV28 and TRBJ2-7): DVKVTQSSRYLVKRTGEKVFLECVQDMDHENMFWYRQDPGLGLRLIYFSYDVKMKEKGDIPEGYSVSREKKERFSLILESASTNQTSMYLCASSYRASMDEQYFGPGTRLTVT.

The V and J genes are TRBV5-1 and TRBJ2-2; 8 nucleotides align to TRBD2. Germline lookup yields CDR1 SGHRS and CDR2 YFSETQ. The trim removed 1 base at V and 7 bases at J, leaving 6 bases unmatched. The length of the CDR3 is 15 residues. The CDR3 nucleotides are TGCGCCAGCAGCTTGAGGACTAGCTCTATCGGGGAGCTGTTTTTT. It yields the protein CASSLRTSSIGELFF.

The gene calls are TRBV3-1 (or the pseudogene TRBV3-2) and TRBJ1-6, with 7 bases fitting TRBD1. The CDR3 is made up of 15 amino acids. Germline assignment: CDR1 LGHDT and CDR2 YNNKEL (reference sequence). The V gene end was trimmed by 1 base and the J gene end by 7 bases; junction bases not matched to a gene: 4. The CDR3 spells CASSQGVGQNSPLHF. The CDR3 DNA reads TGTGCCAGCAGCCAAGGGGTGGGACAGAATTCACCCCTCCACTTT.

The chain recombines TRBV28 with TRBJ1-5, with a tentative D call TRBD1 (5 bases). V was cut by 1 base and J by 6 bases, with 16 bases left in between. The germline V gene has CDR1 MDHEN and CDR2 SYDVKM. This CDR3 is 16 amino acids long. DNA for the CDR3: TGTGCCAGCAGTTTATATATGGGGGGAGGGAGTCAGCCCCAGCATTTT. Translating gives CASSLYMGGGSQPQHF.

The sample holds one count of this clone. The chain employs TRBV28 and TRBJ1-1; D gene unclear. Per germline, CDR1 MDHEN and CDR2 SYDVKM. Trimming pared 8 bases from V and 6 bases from J, leaving 16 bases between. This CDR3 comprises 13 residues. As DNA, the CDR3 is TGTGCCAGCCGTGTCGGACTGAGGGCTGAAGCTTTCTTT. Protein sequence: CASRVGLRAEAFF.

The chain uses TRBV10-3 and TRBJ1-2, with D uncertain. V was trimmed by 2 bases and J by 4 bases, leaving 11 bases between them. Germline CDR1 reads ENHRY; CDR2 reads SYGVKD. CDR3 size: 14 residues. In DNA form, the CDR3 reads TGTGCCATCAGTGAGGGAGGTGGGAGCTATGGCTACACCTTC. The encoded protein is CAISEGGGSYGYTF.

The V call is TRBV2, the J call TRBJ1-6; a weak D match, TRBD1 (5 bases). The germline gives CDR1 SNHLY, CDR2 FYNNEI. This CDR3 spans 15 amino acids. The ends were cut back, 5 bases at V and 0 bases at J, with 8 bases in the middle. The CDR3 is CASSSDNSYNSPLHF. In nucleotides, the CDR3 is TGTGCCAGCAGTTCGGACAACTCCTATAATTCACCCCTCCACTTT.

The rearrangement joins TRBV29-1 to TRBJ2-5, with a tentative D call TRBD2 (5 bases). Trimming stripped 6 bases from V and 0 bases from J, with 17 bases between. This CDR3 region has 15 residues. Per the germline V gene, CDR1 is SQVTM and CDR2 is ANQGSEA. CDR3 sequence reads: CSVAPGSSYQETQYF. As DNA, the CDR3 is TGCAGCGTCGCCCCGGGGTCCTCGTACCAAGAGACCCAGTACTTC.

The chain employs TRBV5-6 and TRBJ2-1; TRBD2 agrees at 10 bases. CDR1 is SGHDT, CDR2 YYEEEE, per germline. After removal of 2 bases from V and 7 bases from J, the junction contained 9 bases not matched to a gene. The CDR3 length is 16 residues. The CDR3 bases are TGTGCCAGCAGCTTTGGTCTAGCGGGAGAGAGTAATGAGCAGTTCTTC. Its translation: CASSFGLAGESNEQFF.

This clone was seen once. The rearrangement joins TRBV7-9 to TRBJ2-2; a weak D match, TRBD2 (6 bases). Germline CDR1 is SEHNR and CDR2 is FQNEAQ (reference sequence). This CDR3 contains 16 residues. Trimming left V 4 bases short and J 2 bases short, with 14 bases between. CDR3 coding DNA: TGTGCCAGCAGCTCCTCGGATAGCGGAAACACCGGGGAGCTGTTTTTT. Its protein product is CASSSSDSGNTGELFF.

V and J are TRBV7-8 and TRBJ1-1; TRBD1 aligns across 8 bases. From germline, CDR1 is SGHVS and CDR2 FQNEAQ. The CDR3 consists of 15 residues. With 5 bases clipped from V and 0 bases from J, the junction kept 5 bases outside the gene matches. CDR3 DNA: TGTGCCAGCAGCCGACAGGGGCCACTGAACACTGAAGCTTTCTTT. As protein: CASSRQGPLNTEAFF.

V gene TRBV5-6 combines with J gene TRBJ2-7; 7 nucleotides align to TRBD2. Trimming removed 2 bases from V and 5 bases from J; junction bases left unmatched: 16. The CDR3 totals 17 residues. The germline CDR1 and CDR2 sequences are SGHDT and YYEEEE. The CDR3 region is CASSFGAGVLFLHEQYF. CDR3 sequence (DNA): TGTGCCAGCAGCTTCGGGGCGGGAGTCCTATTCCTCCACGAGCAGTACTTC. The full variable domain, with the rest looked up from reference TRBV5-6 and TRBJ2-7, is DAGVTQSPTHLIKTRGQQVTLRCSPKSGHDTVSWYQQALGQGPQFIFQYYEEEERQRGNFPDRFSGHQFPNYSSELNVNALLLGDSALYLCASSFGAGVLFLHEQYFGPGTRLTVT.

The chain is built from TRBV19 and TRBJ1-3; D gene ambiguous. The CDR3 contains 16 residues. V was shortened by 7 bases and J by 0 bases, with 16 bases between the two germline ends. CDR1 is LNHDA and CDR2 is SQIVND in the germline V gene (reference sequence). The CDR3 DNA reads TGTGCCAGTATGACTGGCAGTCTCTTCTCTGGAAACACCATATATTTT. Translating it yields CASMTGSLFSGNTIYF.

For this clone: Other DNA sequences in this specimen translate into the identical CDR3. V gene TRBV2 combines with J gene TRBJ2-5; D not certain. Germline V gives CDR1 SNHLY, CDR2 FYNNEI. There are 13 residues in the CDR3. V lost 2 bases and J 5 bases, leaving 9 bases between the germline ends. CDR3 in amino acids: CASSEQVQETQYF. CDR3 nucleotides: TGTGCCAGCAGTGAACAGGTACAGGAGACCCAGTACTTC.

This rearrangement joins TRBV7-2 to TRBJ2-7, with 7 bases fitting TRBD2. V trimming: 5 bases; J trimming: 0 bases; junction bases outside the gene matches: 10. CDR1 is SGHTA, CDR2 FQGNSA, per germline. This CDR3 has 16 residues. The CDR3 DNA is TGTGCCAGCAGCCAAATAGCGGGCCACAGCTCCTACGAGCAGTACTTC. This encodes CASSQIAGHSSYEQYF.

The rearrangement uses TRBV5-6 and TRBJ1-3; D is uncertain. Looked up from germline, CDR1 is SGHDT and CDR2 is YYEEEE. Trimming pared 1 base from V and 2 bases from J, leaving 7 bases between. This CDR3 contains 14 residues. This CDR3 is CASSLWAAGNTIYF. The CDR3 DNA reads as TGTGCCAGCAGCTTGTGGGCAGCTGGAAACACCATATATTTT.

The rearrangement joins TRBV19 to TRBJ2-1; 7 positions agree with TRBD1. The length of the CDR3 is 16 residues. Per germline, CDR1 LNHDA and CDR2 SQIVND (reference sequence). With V trimmed by 5 bases and J by 15 bases, 22 bases remained unmatched. The CDR3 here is CASSLRTGALATSRFF. The DNA for the CDR3 is TGTGCCAGTAGTCTTAGAACAGGGGCACTCGCTACGAGCAGGTTCTTC.

This clone was seen once. CDR3 loop: CASSFPLNRRSSYEQYF. CDR3 bases: TGTGCCAGCAGTTTCCCCTTAAACAGGCGTTCGTCCTACGAGCAGTACTTC. This chain connects TRBV28 to TRBJ2-7, with D maybe TRBD1 (5 bases). The CDR3 consists of 17 residues. Trimming shortened V by 3 bases and J by 1 base, and 19 bases separated the two germline ends. Germline assignment: CDR1 MDHEN and CDR2 SYDVKM.

In DNA form, the CDR3 reads TGTGCCAGCAGTTTCTACAGGGGGCGAGAAGTAGCAACTAATGAAAAACTGTTTTTT. It specifies CASSFYRGREVATNEKLFF. The rearrangement uses TRBV27 and TRBJ1-4, with TRBD1 matching over 9 bases. This CDR3 contains 19 residues. Germline assignment: CDR1 MNHEY and CDR2 SMNVEV (reference sequence). V lost 3 bases and J lost 0; bases outside the gene matches: 11.

The chain joins TRBV6-5 to TRBJ2-4; 8 nucleotides align to TRBD1. With V trimmed by 7 bases and J by 10 bases, 12 bases remained unmatched. CDR1 and CDR2 from the germline V gene are MNHEY and SVGAGI. This CDR3 contains 14 residues. The CDR3 loop is CASIKTGTGKIQYF. The CDR3 DNA reads TGTGCCAGCATCAAAACCGGGACAGGAAAGATTCAGTACTTC.

The rearrangement joins TRBV7-8 to TRBJ1-3, with D hard to call. From germline, CDR1 is SGHVS and CDR2 FQNEAQ. The CDR3 loop spans 14 amino acids. Trimming stripped 5 bases from V and 2 bases from J, with 10 bases between. The CDR3 region is CASSRQRAGNTIYF. The CDR3 nucleotides read TGTGCCAGCAGCCGCCAGAGGGCTGGAAACACCATATATTTT.

The chain links TRBV6-5 to TRBJ1-1; D is possibly TRBD1 (5 bases). The CDR3 covers 13 residues. Trimming pared 2 bases from V and 5 bases from J, leaving 9 bases between. Germline CDR1 MNHEY, CDR2 SVGAGI. The CDR3 region has the DNA TGTGCCAGCAGTTACACGGAGGGGACTGAAGCTTTCTTT. Protein product: CASSYTEGTEAFF.